The 15 T cell receptor beta chains listed next were all sequenced from one sample in a study of neurological immune-mediated disorders. TCRdb re-called the 5' RACE reads through MiXCR, storing one row per CDR3 protein. Counted here are approximately 50,000 distinct CDR3 sequences, approximately 3.9% occurring once; the ten biggest clones make up 1.5% to 2%. Sequencing was done on a sample of PBMCs. Receptors originate from a man aged 25-45 years with multiple sclerosis.

This clonotype is labeled medium-sized. The J gene is TRBJ2-1, the V gene TRBV28; 8 nucleotides align to TRBD2. Trimming at V came to 2 bases and at J to 4 bases, leaving 7 bases not matched to a gene. Germline V gene lookup returns CDR1 MDHEN and CDR2 SYDVKM. The CDR3 has 16 residues. The CDR3 here is CASSLAGGRVYNEQFF. The CDR3 DNA is TGTGCCAGCAGTTTAGCGGGAGGAAGGGTTTACAATGAGCAGTTCTTC.

This clonotype was counted ten times or more. CDR3 sequence: CSAEPRSYEQYF. DNA for the CDR3: TGCAGTGCTGAACCTAGAAGTTACGAGCAGTACTTC. V and J are TRBV20-1 and TRBJ2-7, with D unresolved. The CDR3 contains 12 residues. Germline CDR1 reads DFQATT; CDR2 reads SNEGSKA (reference sequence). With 5 bases removed from V and 4 bases from J, the gap between germline ends came to 12 bases.

This clonotype was detected ten times or more. This chain connects TRBV7-3 to TRBJ2-3; D unclear. The V end lost 5 bases, the J end lost 1 base, and 10 bases lay between the germline ends. The germline V gene has CDR1 SGHTA and CDR2 FQGTGA. This CDR3 has 14 residues. The CDR3 here is CASSLVQGTDTQYF. The CDR3 nucleotides read TGTGCCAGCAGCCTAGTGCAGGGCACAGATACGCAGTATTTT.

To note about this clonotype: Without the conserved terminal phenylalanine or tryptophan, this CDR3 likely stems from a read error. This chain connects TRBV5-4 to TRBJ1-2; D uncertain. The V end was cut by 4 bases, the J end by 4 bases, with 11 bases between. Germline CDR1 is SGHNT and CDR2 is YYREEE (reference sequence). The CDR3 totals 13 residues. The CDR3 region has the DNA TGTGCCAGCAGCGCTCACGACCCCTATGGCTACACCAAC. Amino acid sequence: CASSAHDPYGYTN.

This clonotype was detected a few times. Relative to the germline gene, one junction end is altered; a read error may explain this. The V call is TRBV12-3 or TRBV12-4, the J call TRBJ2-7, with 11 nucleotides matching TRBD2. This CDR3 is 14 amino acids long. CDR3 residues: CVSSRLAGSYEQYF. The CDR3 nucleotides are TGTGTCAGCAGTCGACTAGCGGGGTCCTACGAGCAGTACTTC.

This clonotype was observed at least ten times. The V gene is TRBV6-1, the J gene TRBJ1-2; no reliable D call. The CDR3 is made up of 16 amino acids. The V and J ends lost 0 bases and 2 bases respectively, with 13 bases between them. The germline V gene has CDR1 MNHNS and CDR2 SASEGT. This CDR3 is CASSEAGTARNYGYTF. The CDR3 nucleotides are TGTGCCAGCAGTGAAGCGGGAACAGCAAGAAACTATGGCTACACCTTC.

This clonotype occurred many times. The genes are TRBV21-1 and TRBJ1-1. TRBV21-1 is termed a pseudogene. CDR3 length equals 11 residues. The CDR3 nucleotides are TGTGCCAGCAGCCAATGCACTGAAGCTTTCTTT. As protein: CASSQCTEAFF.

This clonotype was detected many times. In nucleotides, the CDR3 is TGTGCCAGCAGCCGCCGGGACGGCGAATCCGGTGGCTACACCTTC. It encodes CASSRRDGESGGYTF. This rearrangement joins TRBV7-9 to TRBJ1-2; D is possibly TRBD1 (5 bases). With 5 bases removed from V and 7 bases from J, the gap between germline ends came to 20 bases. This CDR3 has 15 residues. CDR1 SEHNR and CDR2 FQNEAQ come from the germline V gene (reference sequence).

This clonotype was observed many times. CDR3: CAISESGGAVGNTEAFF. CDR3 in DNA: TGTGCCATCAGTGAGTCGGGGGGCGCGGTGGGGAACACTGAAGCTTTCTTT. The V call is TRBV10-3, the J call TRBJ1-1; perhaps TRBD1 as D (6 bases). V was clipped by 0 bases and J by 1 base, with 15 bases between them. The CDR3 sequence is 17 residues long. Germline V gene lookup returns CDR1 ENHRY and CDR2 SYGVKD.

This clonotype has a handful of counts. This chain links TRBV20-1 with TRBJ2-1, with TRBD2 matching over 8 bases. The CDR3 totals 16 residues. The germline gives CDR1 DFQATT, CDR2 SNEGSKA (reference sequence). J was trimmed by 7 bases and V by 0 bases; bases with no gene match: 11. The CDR3: CSARDRPAGANNEQFF. For the CDR3, the DNA is TGCAGTGCTAGAGATCGGCCAGCGGGGGCGAATAATGAGCAGTTCTTC.

This clonotype was detected only a few times. V and J are TRBV14 and TRBJ2-2; TRBD2 aligns across 7 bases. This CDR3 is 18 amino acids long. The germline CDR1 and CDR2 sequences are SGHDN and FVKESK. V shed 5 bases and J 0 bases; nucleotides not matched to a gene: 12. The DNA for the CDR3 is TGTGCCAGCAGCGGCCGGGACTACCCTCTTGCGAACACCGGGGAGCTGTTTTTT. Protein sequence: CASSGRDYPLANTGELFF.

In this sample, this clonotype turned up many times. J is TRBJ2-1 and V is TRBV20-1, with no clear D. This CDR3 is built from 11 residues. V was shortened by 5 bases and J by 6 bases, with 8 bases between the two germline ends. Per the germline V gene, CDR1 is DFQATT and CDR2 is SNEGSKA (reference sequence). The CDR3 nucleotides read TGCAGTGCTCCCTTCGGCAATGAGCAGTTCTTC. Amino acids: CSAPFGNEQFF.

This clonotype was seen many times. The genes are TRBV4-1 and TRBJ1-1, with D possibly being TRBD1 (6 bases). The germline gives CDR1 MGHRA, CDR2 YSYEKL. This CDR3 has 16 amino acids. V gave up 3 bases and J gave up 8 bases, with 22 bases separating them. CDR3 nucleotides: TGCGCCAGCAGCCATCTCGCCGGGGGCCGGCACAACGAAGCTTTCTTT. Residues: CASSHLAGGRHNEAFF.

This clonotype has at least ten counts. The chain couples TRBV20-1 to TRBJ2-7; 10 nucleotides match TRBD1. Trimming at V came to 1 base and at J to 4 bases, leaving 4 bases not matched to a gene. In germline, CDR1 is DFQATT, CDR2 SNEGSKA (reference sequence). The CDR3 totals 14 residues. The CDR3 here is CSARGDRGLYEQYF. CDR3 DNA sequence: TGCAGTGCTAGAGGGGACAGGGGTTTGTACGAGCAGTACTTC.

This clonotype came up many times. V usage is TRBV5-1 and J usage is TRBJ2-3; D is perhaps TRBD2 (6 bases). CDR3 length: 15 residues. The ends were cut back, 6 bases at V and 2 bases at J, with 16 bases in the middle. Germline V gives CDR1 SGHRS, CDR2 YFSETQ. Written as DNA, the CDR3 is TGCGCCAGCAACCCTGGAGCGGGTTCCACAGATACGCAGTATTTT. Encoded protein: CASNPGAGSTDTQYF.